A single sample is the source of the 30 T cell receptor beta chains below, sequenced in a study of blood T cell repertoires in COVID-19. Produced via immunoSEQ multiplex PCR; TCRdb's table is partial and in-frame only. The repertoire has 200,000 to 250,000 clones, approximately 80% of them found once; the top ten carry 15% to 20%. Source material: peripheral blood. All receptors come from an elderly woman with active or convalescent COVID-19.

The genes are TRBV18 and TRBJ2-7, with a possible D match to TRBD2 (6 bases). V was pared by 4 bases and J by 4 bases, with 14 bases between. Germline-derived CDR1 and CDR2 are KGHSH and LQKENI. The CDR3 is made up of 14 amino acids. The CDR3 region is CASSHRDSGYEQYF. The CDR3 DNA follows: TGTGCCAGCTCACACCGGGACTCCGGGTACGAGCAGTACTTC.

This clone has a single count. This sequence joins TRBV19 and TRBJ2-7; 8 bases are a match to TRBD1. Germline loops: CDR1 LNHDA, CDR2 SQIVND (reference sequence). The CDR3 loop spans 16 amino acids. Losses at the gene ends were 4 bases for V and 2 bases for J; bases not matched to a gene: 10. CDR3 DNA: TGTGCCAGTAGTACGGCCCCCGCAGGGGGCACCTACGAGCAGTACTTC. This sequence encodes CASSTAPAGGTYEQYF.

This sequence joins TRBV11-2 and TRBJ1-3; 8 bases map to TRBD1. CDR3 length: 17 residues. CDR1 and CDR2 (germline): SGHAT, FQNNGV. The V and J ends lost 4 bases and 7 bases, in that order; junction bases with no gene match: 15. The CDR3 is CASSSFRGTGLENTIYF. As DNA, the CDR3 is TGTGCCAGCAGCTCCTTCAGGGGGACAGGCCTGGAGAACACCATATATTTT. The full variable domain, its missing parts supplied by reference TRBV11-2 and TRBJ1-3, is EAGVAQSPRYKIIEKRQSVAFWCNPISGHATLYWYQQILGQGPKLLIQFQNNGVVDDSQLPKDRFSAERLKGVDSTLKIQPAKLEDSAVYLCASSSFRGTGLENTIYFGEGSWLTVV.

The CDR3: CAGQGERNTEAFF. In nucleotides, the CDR3 is TGTGCCGGTCAGGGGGAAAGGAACACTGAAGCTTTCTTT. The V and J genes are TRBV2 and TRBJ1-1; 7 bases align to TRBD1. With 11 bases clipped from V and 1 base from J, the junction kept 7 bases outside the gene matches. The CDR3 spans 13 residues. In germline, CDR1 is SNHLY, CDR2 FYNNEI.

The CDR3 region has the DNA TGTGCCAGCACCCATCAAGGAGGGACTAGCGGGTGTGAGCAGTTCTTC. Protein product: CASTHQGGTSGCEQFF. The rearrangement uses TRBV3-1 (or the pseudogene TRBV3-2) and TRBJ2-1; TRBD2 agrees at 12 bases. V lost 7 bases and J lost 9; bases outside the gene matches: 13. Germline lookup yields CDR1 LGHDT and CDR2 YNNKEL (reference sequence). The CDR3 sequence is 16 residues long.

The chain is built from TRBV19 and TRBJ2-5, with 10 bases aligning to TRBD1. Trimming at V came to 3 bases and at J to 2 bases, leaving 3 bases not matched to a gene. The CDR3 is 15 amino acids. Germline V gives CDR1 LNHDA, CDR2 SQIVND (reference sequence). CDR3 sequence (DNA): TGTGCCAGTAGTATCGGACAGGGGGTACAAGAGACCCAGTACTTC. Translation: CASSIGQGVQETQYF.

V and J are TRBV7-2 and TRBJ1-5; D is possibly TRBD1 (6 bases). Germline V lookup: CDR1 SGHTA, CDR2 FQGNSA. The CDR3 is made up of 14 amino acids. V was shortened by 5 bases and J by 5 bases, with 13 bases between the two germline ends. The CDR3 region has the DNA TGTGCCAGCAGCATACCCAGGGGCGATCAGCCCCAGCATTTT. It is translated as CASSIPRGDQPQHF.

The chain employs TRBV19 and TRBJ1-2; 7 bases match TRBD1. Looked up from germline, CDR1 is LNHDA and CDR2 is SQIVND (reference sequence). The CDR3 runs 16 residues. With 1 base clipped from V and 5 bases from J, the junction kept 10 bases outside the gene matches. The CDR3 loop is CASSIVRGGSWYGYTF. For the CDR3, the DNA is TGTGCCAGTAGTATAGTAAGAGGGGGCTCGTGGTATGGCTACACCTTC.

This clone was counted a few times. The chain links TRBV7-9 to TRBJ2-2; D perhaps matches TRBD1 (5 bases). The CDR3 sequence is 15 residues long. The germline V and J ends were trimmed by 6 bases and 4 bases, with 15 bases remaining between them. From germline, CDR1 is SEHNR and CDR2 FQNEAQ (reference sequence). CDR3 residues: CASRSIQGVTGELFF. For the CDR3, the DNA is TGTGCCAGCAGGTCAATCCAGGGCGTCACCGGGGAGCTGTTTTTT.

The chain uses TRBV6-4 and TRBJ1-1; the match to TRBD1 covers 10 bases. Per germline, CDR1 MRHNA and CDR2 SNTAGT. Unmatched junction bases numbered 3, after V lost 5 bases and J lost 0 bases. The CDR3 spans 15 residues. DNA for the CDR3: TGTGCCAGCAGTAAGACAGGGGGCTTGAACACTGAAGCTTTCTTT. Its protein product is CASSKTGGLNTEAFF.

The chain combines TRBV5-1 with TRBJ2-7, with 8 bases identical to TRBD1. The CDR3 extends over 14 amino acids. The V gene's germline CDR1 is SGHRS and CDR2 YFSETQ. The ends lost 5 bases at V and 1 base at J; junction bases unmatched: 5. The CDR3 bases are TGCGCCAGCAGGACCGGGACAGGTTCCTACGAGCAGTACTTC. This gives the protein CASRTGTGSYEQYF.

CDR3 nucleotides: TGTGCCAGCAGCTTGACCTCAGGGGCAACTAATGAAAAACTGTTTTTT. Its translation is CASSLTSGATNEKLFF. This chain links TRBV2 with TRBJ1-4; D is perhaps TRBD1 (6 bases). In germline, CDR1 is SNHLY, CDR2 FYNNEI. The CDR3 is made up of 16 amino acids. V shed 6 bases and J shed 0 bases, with 14 bases lying between them.

V is TRBV19 and J is TRBJ2-1, with TRBD2 identical over 8 bases. V shed 3 bases, J shed 3 bases, and the junction held 7 bases outside the gene matches. CDR1 and CDR2 from the germline V gene are LNHDA and SQIVND (reference sequence). This CDR3 is built from 16 residues. CDR3 loop: CASSIQRLAFYNEQFF. CDR3 in DNA: TGTGCCAGTAGTATTCAAAGACTAGCGTTCTACAATGAGCAGTTCTTC.

The chain has TRBV5-1 and TRBJ2-3; TRBD2 matches at 10 bases. CDR1 is SGHRS, CDR2 YFSETQ, per germline. V trimming: 2 bases; J trimming: 0 bases; junction bases outside the gene matches: 3. This CDR3 is 16 amino acids long. This CDR3 is CASSFPAGGSTDTQYF. CDR3 nucleotide sequence: TGCGCCAGCAGCTTTCCAGCGGGGGGGAGCACAGATACGCAGTATTTT.

V is TRBV19 and J is TRBJ1-5; TRBD1 matches 9 bases. From germline, CDR1 is LNHDA and CDR2 SQIVND (reference sequence). V lost 4 bases, J lost 2 bases, and 9 bases stayed unmatched. The CDR3 is 17 residues long. This chain's CDR3 is CASSTAGTGFGNQPQHF. CDR3 sequence (DNA): TGTGCCAGTAGTACCGCCGGGACAGGGTTTGGCAATCAGCCCCAGCATTTT.

CDR3 bases: TGTGCCAGCAGCGTGTCTAGCGGCTACGAGCAGTACTTC. Its protein is CASSVSSGYEQYF. V is TRBV9 and J is TRBJ2-7; 7 nucleotides match TRBD2. The CDR3 loop spans 13 amino acids. The germline V gene has CDR1 SGDLS and CDR2 YYNGEE. The V gene end was trimmed by 2 bases and the J gene end by 3 bases; junction bases not matched to a gene: 2.

This clone has only one observation. The chain carries TRBV10-3 and TRBJ2-4; D is unclear. This CDR3 is built from 14 residues. Germline CDR1 is ENHRY and CDR2 is SYGVKD. Trimming pared 3 bases from V and 0 bases from J, leaving 6 bases between. CDR3 loop: CAISDPLAKNIQYF. The CDR3 nucleotides read TGTGCCATCAGTGACCCTTTAGCCAAAAACATTCAGTACTTC.

The chain has TRBV12-5 and TRBJ1-2; TRBD1 is a possible D gene (6 bases). Per germline, CDR1 LGHNT and CDR2 FRNRAP. This CDR3 is 13 amino acids long. V lost 3 bases and J lost 2, with 7 bases in between. In DNA form, the CDR3 reads TGTGCTAGTGGTTTCACAGGGAACTATGGCTACACCTTC. Amino acids: CASGFTGNYGYTF.

This clone was counted a few times. The chain couples TRBV6-5 to TRBJ1-5; 7 positions agree with TRBD1. The CDR3 contains 14 residues. With V trimmed by 10 bases and J by 3 bases, 9 bases remained unmatched. CDR1 and CDR2 (germline): MNHEY, SVGAGI. The CDR3 DNA sequence: TGTGCCACCTCGACGGGACAGCTCAATCAGCCCCAGCATTTT. Residues: CATSTGQLNQPQHF.

The chain has TRBV5-4 and TRBJ2-3; weak D call: TRBD2 (5 bases). Trimming pared 5 bases from V and 4 bases from J, leaving 11 bases between. CDR3 size: 13 residues. Germline lookup yields CDR1 SGHNT and CDR2 YYREEE (reference sequence). DNA of the CDR3: TGTGCCAGCAGTGGGGAGTTGGCAGATACGCAGTATTTT. This translates into CASSGELADTQYF.

The V call is TRBV7-9, the J call TRBJ2-5, with D possibly being TRBD2 (6 bases). CDR3 size: 13 residues. V was clipped by 8 bases and J by 5 bases, with 15 bases between them. Germline values: CDR1 SEHNR, CDR2 FQNEAQ (reference sequence). The CDR3 region is CASGAGGGETQYF. In DNA form, the CDR3 reads TGTGCCAGCGGGGCCGGGGGAGGTGAGACCCAGTACTTC.

This chain links TRBV9 with TRBJ2-1; 8 bases are shared with TRBD2. V shed 3 bases, J shed 4 bases, and the junction held 12 bases outside the gene matches. The CDR3 consists of 17 residues. In germline, CDR1 is SGDLS, CDR2 YYNGEE. CDR3 bases: TGTGCCAGCAGCGGAACCGGGAGGGGCGGGGGATACAATGAGCAGTTCTTC. As protein: CASSGTGRGGGYNEQFF.

This chain links TRBV5-4 with TRBJ1-2; D is uncertain. Germline V CDR1 and CDR2: SGHNT, YYREEE (reference sequence). V was cut by 4 bases and J by 1 base, with 8 bases left in between. This CDR3 contains 13 residues. The CDR3 DNA sequence: TGTGCCAGCAGCCCCCGTGTTAACTATGGCTACACCTTC. This sequence encodes CASSPRVNYGYTF.

The rearrangement uses TRBV25-1 and TRBJ2-3, with D uncertain. From germline, CDR1 is MGHDK and CDR2 SYGVNS. The CDR3 is 16 residues long. Trimming took 6 bases from V and 1 from J, leaving 17 bases between them. CDR3 in amino acids: CASSDPYSLGTDTQYF. The CDR3 DNA is TGTGCCAGCAGCGACCCCTACAGCTTGGGCACAGATACGCAGTATTTT.

This clone has a handful of counts. V gene TRBV12-3 or TRBV12-4 combines with J gene TRBJ1-2; the D gene is possibly TRBD1 (5 bases). The CDR3 length is 12 residues. V gave up 6 bases and J gave up 6 bases, with 11 bases separating them. The CDR3, as DNA: TGTGCCAGCAGCGACAGAACAAATGGCTACACCTTC. Translated: CASSDRTNGYTF.

V gene TRBV19 combines with J gene TRBJ2-2; D is perhaps TRBD1 (6 bases). The CDR3 consists of 13 residues. V dropped 10 bases and J dropped 6 bases, with 15 bases sitting between them. Germline V CDR1 and CDR2: LNHDA, SQIVND (reference sequence). CDR3: CATADSFSGELFF. DNA for the CDR3: TGTGCCACCGCGGACAGTTTTTCCGGGGAGCTGTTTTTT.

The chain couples TRBV7-2 to TRBJ2-5, with 11 positions matching TRBD2. CDR1 is SGHTA and CDR2 is FQGNSA in the germline V gene. The trim removed 5 bases at V and 5 bases at J, leaving 13 bases unmatched. The CDR3 contains 17 residues. The chain's CDR3 is CASSQSPLAGVLETQYF. The CDR3 DNA reads TGTGCCAGCAGCCAAAGCCCACTAGCGGGAGTCTTGGAGACCCAGTACTTC.

The chain combines TRBV19 with TRBJ1-5; unclear D gene. This CDR3 spans 13 amino acids. CDR1 LNHDA and CDR2 SQIVND come from the germline V gene (reference sequence). The germline V and J ends were trimmed by 1 base and 5 bases, with 6 bases remaining between them. CDR3 sequence: CASSIATDQPQHF. DNA for the CDR3: TGTGCCAGTAGTATAGCTACGGATCAGCCCCAGCATTTT.

This clone occurred a few times. This rearrangement joins TRBV19 to TRBJ2-1; no definite D call. The CDR3 sequence is 16 residues long. The germline CDR1 and CDR2 sequences are LNHDA and SQIVND (reference sequence). Trimming took 3 bases from V and 8 from J, leaving 20 bases between them. CDR3 residues: CASSMRGTISSDEQFF. The CDR3 region has the DNA TGTGCCAGTAGTATGCGAGGAACTATATCGAGCGATGAGCAGTTCTTC.

V is TRBV5-1 and J is TRBJ2-3, with 8 bases identical to TRBD2. This CDR3 comprises 14 residues. Germline CDR1 SGHRS, CDR2 YFSETQ. V lost 2 bases to trimming and J lost 6 bases; unmatched junction nucleotides: 5. The CDR3 region has the DNA TGCGCCAGCAGCTTAGAAAGCGGGAGTGATACGCAGTATTTT. This translates into CASSLESGSDTQYF.